A single sample is the source of the 8 T cell receptor beta chains below, sequenced in a study of cytomegalovirus exposure and HLA in healthy donors. Sequenced by immunoSEQ multiplex PCR; TCRdb stores in-frame clones only, minus some. The table shows 260,000 or so clones, with about 92% occurring only once. The sequenced sample consisted of PBMCs. The origin of the receptors is a woman in her 30s in good health and CMV-seronegative.

The chain uses TRBV6-5 and TRBJ2-7; possibly TRBD2 for D (6 bases). V lost 7 bases, J lost 3 bases, and 16 bases lay in between. The CDR3 covers 14 residues. Germline V gene data show CDR1 as MNHEY and CDR2 as SVGAGI. This chain's CDR3 is CASKLRDSNYEQYF. The CDR3, as DNA: TGTGCCAGCAAACTCCGGGACTCGAACTACGAGCAGTACTTC.

This chain uses TRBV9 with TRBJ2-2, with TRBD2 as a possible D gene (5 bases). V was clipped by 3 bases and J by 6 bases, with 15 bases between them. CDR3 length: 15 amino acids. Germline loops: CDR1 SGDLS, CDR2 YYNGEE. The CDR3 nucleotides read TGTGCCAGCAGCGCAATACTAGGCCCCCCCGGGGAGCTGTTTTTT. Translating it yields CASSAILGPPGELFF.

This clone was seen only once. The chain is built from TRBV2 and TRBJ2-5, with a possible D match to TRBD2 (6 bases). V lost 6 bases and J lost 7, with 15 bases in between. From germline, CDR1 is SNHLY and CDR2 FYNNEI. The CDR3 runs to 13 residues. The CDR3 loop is CASSPPGLGTQYF. Here the CDR3 DNA reads TGTGCCAGCAGCCCACCGGGACTCGGGACCCAGTACTTC.

The genes are TRBV4-2 and TRBJ1-1, with 10 bases fitting TRBD1. The trim removed 3 bases at V and 8 bases at J, leaving 6 bases unmatched. Germline V lookup: CDR1 LGHNA, CDR2 YNFKEQ. The CDR3 length is 14 residues. CDR3 region: CASSQPGQGREAFF. The CDR3 bases are TGTGCCAGCAGCCAGCCGGGACAGGGGAGAGAAGCTTTCTTT.

The chain joins TRBV27 to TRBJ1-2; 7 nucleotides line up with TRBD1. This CDR3 is 16 amino acids long. Germline CDR1 and CDR2: MNHEY and SMNVEV (reference sequence). The V and J ends lost 2 bases and 3 bases, in that order; junction bases with no gene match: 9. CDR3 nucleotides: TGTGCCAGCAGTTTACTAGGGGGCATCGGACACTATGGCTACACCTTC. Its protein product is CASSLLGGIGHYGYTF.

This rearrangement joins TRBV5-4 to TRBJ2-3; 8 bases are a match to TRBD2. Trimming cost V 4 bases and J 8 bases; bases outside gene matches: 15. CDR1 is SGHNT and CDR2 is YYREEE in the germline V gene (reference sequence). CDR3 length equals 16 residues. The CDR3 coding sequence is TGTGCCAGCAGCAACCCGGGAGGGCCTCCCCTTGTTACGCAGTATTTT. This sequence encodes CASSNPGGPPLVTQYF.

V usage is TRBV4-3 and J usage is TRBJ2-7; possible D gene TRBD1, 6 bases. In germline, CDR1 is LGHNA, CDR2 YSLEER. Trimming cost V 4 bases and J 3 bases, with 16 bases left between them. The CDR3 sequence is 15 residues long. As DNA, the CDR3 is TGCGCCAGCAGCCTAGGCGTGACAGGAGGCTACGAGCAGTACTTC. It is translated as CASSLGVTGGYEQYF.

The chain links TRBV9 to TRBJ2-3, with 14 positions matching TRBD2. The germline V gene encodes CDR1 SGDLS and CDR2 YYNGEE. J lost 1 base, V lost 4 bases, and 14 bases had no gene match. This CDR3 is built from 20 residues. CDR3 sequence reads: CASSTRGGLAGVGGTDTQYF. The CDR3 coding sequence is TGTGCCAGCAGCACCCGTGGGGGACTAGCGGGAGTCGGCGGCACAGATACGCAGTATTTT.